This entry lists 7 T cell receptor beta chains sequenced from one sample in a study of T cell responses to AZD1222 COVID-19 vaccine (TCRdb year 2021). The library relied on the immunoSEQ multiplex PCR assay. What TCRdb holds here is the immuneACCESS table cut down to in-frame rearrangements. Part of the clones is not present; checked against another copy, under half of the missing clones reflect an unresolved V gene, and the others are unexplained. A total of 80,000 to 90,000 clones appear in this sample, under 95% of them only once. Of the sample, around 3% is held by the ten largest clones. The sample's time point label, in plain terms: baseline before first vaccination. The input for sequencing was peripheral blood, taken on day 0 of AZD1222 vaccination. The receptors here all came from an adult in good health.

The CDR3 loop is CASSLSGLANQPQHF. In DNA, the CDR3 is TGTGCCAGCAGTTTATCGGGACTGGCTAATCAGCCCCAGCATTTT. The chain recombines TRBV27 with TRBJ1-5; D may be TRBD1 (5 bases). Germline V CDR1 and CDR2: MNHEY, SMNVEV (reference sequence). The CDR3 runs to 15 residues. Trimming pared 0 bases from V and 4 bases from J, leaving 10 bases between.

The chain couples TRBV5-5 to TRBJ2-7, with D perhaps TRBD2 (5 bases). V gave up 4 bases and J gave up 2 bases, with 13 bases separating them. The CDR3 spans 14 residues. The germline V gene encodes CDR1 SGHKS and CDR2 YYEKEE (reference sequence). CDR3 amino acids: CASSIPRGTYEQYF. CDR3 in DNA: TGTGCCAGCAGCATACCCCGGGGAACCTACGAGCAGTACTTC.

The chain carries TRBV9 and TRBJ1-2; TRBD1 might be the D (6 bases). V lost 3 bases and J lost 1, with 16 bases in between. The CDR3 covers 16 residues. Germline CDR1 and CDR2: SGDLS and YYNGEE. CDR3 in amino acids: CASSGWGAAVNYGYTF. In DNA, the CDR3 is TGTGCCAGCAGCGGTTGGGGGGCAGCGGTTAACTATGGCTACACCTTC.

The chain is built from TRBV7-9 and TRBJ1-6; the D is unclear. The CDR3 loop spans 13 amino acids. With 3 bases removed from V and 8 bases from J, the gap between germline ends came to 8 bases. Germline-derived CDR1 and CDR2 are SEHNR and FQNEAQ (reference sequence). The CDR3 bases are TGTGCCAGCAGCTTTCCCGGGGATTCACCCCTCCACTTT. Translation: CASSFPGDSPLHF.

Here the CDR3 reads CASSLSGGYKKLFF. The DNA of the CDR3 is TGTGCCAGCAGCTTATCAGGGGGTTATAAAAAACTGTTTTTT. This chain joins TRBV11-2 and TRBJ1-4; TRBD1 matches at 7 bases. J was trimmed by 9 bases and V by 2 bases; bases with no gene match: 6. This CDR3 spans 14 amino acids. The V gene's germline CDR1 is SGHAT and CDR2 FQNNGV.

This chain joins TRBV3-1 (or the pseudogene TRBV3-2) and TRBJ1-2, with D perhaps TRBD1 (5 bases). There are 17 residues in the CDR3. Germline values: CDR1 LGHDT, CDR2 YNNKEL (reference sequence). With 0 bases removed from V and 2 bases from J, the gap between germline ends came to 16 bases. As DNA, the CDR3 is TGTGCCAGCAGCCAAGAGGCCGGGTGGGGCGCGAACTATGGCTACACCTTC. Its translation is CASSQEAGWGANYGYTF.

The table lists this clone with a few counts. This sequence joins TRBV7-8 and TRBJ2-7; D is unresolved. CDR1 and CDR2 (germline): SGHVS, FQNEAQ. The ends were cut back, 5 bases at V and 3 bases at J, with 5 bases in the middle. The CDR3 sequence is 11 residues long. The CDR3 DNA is TGTGCCAGCAGCCTGCACTACGAGCAGTACTTC. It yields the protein CASSLHYEQYF.